The 8 T cell receptor beta chains below come from one sample, sequenced in a study of T cells after yellow fever vaccination. TCRdb called the 5' RACE reads again in MiXCR, with one record for every CDR3 protein. The sample lists approximately 85,000 distinct CDR3 sequences; about 14% were seen once. Specimen: CD8+ T cells not binding an NS4B(214-222) dextramer, sorted from PBMCs, collected less than 25 days after the first yellow fever vaccination. These receptors were collected from a man aged 18 to 29 who received the YFV17D yellow fever vaccine.

The V and J genes are TRBV5-6 and TRBJ1-1; D gene unclear. This CDR3 region has 13 residues. Germline V CDR1 and CDR2: SGHDT, YYEEEE. V was pared by 0 bases and J by 8 bases, with 11 bases between. CDR3 in amino acids: CASSLGVGPEAFF. DNA of the CDR3: TGTGCCAGCAGCTTGGGTGTGGGCCCGGAAGCTTTCTTT. Full variable domain (outside the CDR3, taken from reference TRBV5-6 and TRBJ1-1): DAGVTQSPTHLIKTRGQQVTLRCSPKSGHDTVSWYQQALGQGPQFIFQYYEEEERQRGNFPDRFSGHQFPNYSSELNVNALLLGDSALYLCASSLGVGPEAFFGQGTRLTVV.

The V call is TRBV4-3, the J call TRBJ2-6; weak D call: TRBD1 (6 bases). The CDR3 covers 16 residues. Germline CDR1 reads LGHNA; CDR2 reads YSLEER. V gave up 3 bases and J gave up 3 bases, with 12 bases separating them. The DNA for the CDR3 is TGCGCCAGCAGCCAGGGATACAGGGATGGGGCCAACGTCCTGACTTTC. Translation gives CASSQGYRDGANVLTF.

The chain carries TRBV30 and TRBJ1-5; D possibly corresponds to TRBD1 (6 bases). Trimming stripped 5 bases from V and 6 bases from J, with 17 bases between. Germline-derived CDR1 and CDR2 are GTSNPN and SVGIG (reference sequence). The CDR3 is made up of 14 amino acids. The CDR3 DNA reads as TGTGCCTGGGGCGCAGGGGTTGGCTCTCAGCCCCAGCATTTT. Its translation: CAWGAGVGSQPQHF.

The chain joins TRBV4-2 to TRBJ2-1; 9 bases match TRBD1. The CDR3 extends over 18 amino acids. Per germline, CDR1 LGHNA and CDR2 YNFKEQ. The junction had 11 bases not matched to a gene; V was cut back by 1 base and J by 4 bases. CDR3 nucleotide sequence: TGTGCCAGCAGCCAAGCCGGACAGGGGCTGAGGGGTTACAATGAGCAGTTCTTC. Translation: CASSQAGQGLRGYNEQFF.

This sequence joins TRBV6-5 and TRBJ2-5, with 11 bases that match TRBD2. V lost 6 bases and J lost 4; bases outside the gene matches: 1. From germline, CDR1 is MNHEY and CDR2 SVGAGI. CDR3 length equals 13 residues. In nucleotides, the CDR3 is TGTGCCAGCAGGCTAGCGGGGGGAGAGACCCAGTACTTC. Translated, it gives CASRLAGGETQYF.

This clonotype appeared a few times. The V call is TRBV27, the J call TRBJ2-1; D ambiguous. The V gene lost 6 bases and the J gene lost 9 bases, with 15 bases spanning the gap. The CDR3 spans 13 residues. CDR1 is MNHEY and CDR2 is SMNVEV in the germline V gene (reference sequence). The DNA of the CDR3 is TGTGCCAGCAGCCACGGTATGGGGTTTGAGCAGTTCTTC. Its protein is CASSHGMGFEQFF.

The table lists this clonotype with many counts. The CDR3 sequence is CASSFPTLFWETQYF. In DNA, the CDR3 is TGTGCCAGCAGCTTTCCGACCTTATTTTGGGAGACCCAGTACTTC. The rearrangement links TRBV5-5 to TRBJ2-5; D gene uncertain. V was cut by 2 bases and J by 5 bases, with 16 bases left in between. Per the germline V gene, CDR1 is SGHKS and CDR2 is YYEKEE (reference sequence). This CDR3 has 15 residues. Combining the CDR3 with reference TRBV5-5 and TRBJ2-5 gives the whole variable domain DAGVTQSPTHLIKTRGQQVTLRCSPISGHKSVSWYQQVLGQGPQFIFQYYEKEERGRGNFPDRFSARQFPNYSSELNVNALLLGDSALYLCASSFPTLFWETQYFGPGTRLLVL.

This clonotype was counted only a few times. V usage is TRBV15 and J usage is TRBJ2-5; D not certain. V lost 5 bases and J 3 bases, leaving 13 bases between the germline ends. Germline CDR1 reads LNHNV; CDR2 reads YYDKDF (reference sequence). There are 14 residues in the CDR3. CDR3 DNA: TGTGCCACCAGCCCTCGGACCGCCGAAGAGACCCAGTACTTC. It yields the protein CATSPRTAEETQYF.